The clone carrying this TCR beta chain was observed a few times. The sample is drawn from a study of human T cells and chemical hapten exposure. About the study: Diphenylcyclopropenone, dosed weekly to the scalp, was given to patients throughout the approximately 25-week study. Predominantly women, the patients had alopecia areata, totalis or universalis.

Time point in this sample: pre-sensitization, week 0. Documented treatment: therapeutic diphenylcyclopropenone sensitization with weekly scalp DPC. Each CDR3 protein is one row after TCRdb ran MiXCR on the RACE reads. The profile shows more than 300,000 distinct CDR3 sequences, 4.5% to 7% of them singletons. Per the germline V gene, CDR1 is SGHTA and CDR2 is FQGNSA. This CDR3 comprises 16 residues. The trim removed 2 bases at V and 3 bases at J, leaving 5 bases unmatched. The chain combines TRBV7-2 with TRBJ2-7, with TRBD2 matching over 12 bases. This clonotype was sampled from a woman aged 18 to 35 with alopecia areata. Some clones in this sample may be carry-over from other donors' samples. This sample comprised whole blood, obtained in connection with sensitization to the hapten diphenylcyclopropenone (DPC). The CDR3 DNA sequence: TGTGCCAGCAGCTTATTGGCTAGCGGGGGGGACTACGAGCAGTACTTC. Protein sequence: CASSLLASGGDYEQYF.